This note documents a single T cell receptor (beta chain) sequence. Using immunoSEQ multiplex PCR, the repertoire was profiled, and TCRdb retains in-frame clones only, with some absent. Of fewer than 500,000 clones in the sample, approximately 90% were seen once. This specimen comes from a study of blood T cell repertoires in COVID-19. The overall study: From T cells, B-cell-depleted T cells, or PBMCs came the material, which was cDNA or gDNA.

The CDR3 consists of 13 residues. Deletions cut 2 bases from V and 1 base from J, with 5 bases between. The germline V gene has CDR1 MGHDK and CDR2 SYGVNS. The rearrangement links TRBV25-1 to TRBJ1-1, with D possibly being TRBD1 (5 bases). The sequence derives from a woman younger than 35 with acute COVID-19. Sequenced material: PBMCs or T cells enriched from blood (not recorded which). The CDR3 loop reads CASSEQGNTEAFF. CDR3 nucleotide sequence: TGTGCCAGCAGTGAACAGGGGAACACTGAAGCTTTCTTT.